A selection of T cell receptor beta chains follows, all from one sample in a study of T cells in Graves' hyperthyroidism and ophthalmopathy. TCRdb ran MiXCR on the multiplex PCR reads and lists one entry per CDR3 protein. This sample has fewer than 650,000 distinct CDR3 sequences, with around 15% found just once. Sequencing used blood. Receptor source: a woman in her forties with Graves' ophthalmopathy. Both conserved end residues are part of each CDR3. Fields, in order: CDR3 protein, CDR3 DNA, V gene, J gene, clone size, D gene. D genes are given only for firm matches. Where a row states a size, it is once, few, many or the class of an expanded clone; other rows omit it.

CDR3aa: CSARIGHSGRPGELFF
CDR3nt: TGCAGTGCTAGGATCGGGCATAGCGGCCGCCCCGGGGAGCTGTTTTTT
v_gene: TRBV20-1
j_gene: TRBJ2-2
abundance: few
d_gene: NA

CDR3aa: CASSYQGGTGRETQYF
CDR3nt: TGTGCCAGCAGCTACCAGGGGGGGACAGGACGAGAGACCCAGTACTTC
v_gene: TRBV7-8
j_gene: TRBJ2-5
abundance: NA
d_gene: NA

CDR3aa: CAISEGRGRQPQHF
CDR3nt: TGTGCCATCAGTGAGGGTAGGGGGCGGCAGCCCCAGCATTTT
v_gene: TRBV10-3
j_gene: TRBJ1-5
abundance: NA
d_gene: TRBD1

CDR3aa: CASTPGRGNEQYF
CDR3nt: TGTGCCAGCACTCCGGGTCGGGGTAACGAGCAGTACTTC
v_gene: TRBV2
j_gene: TRBJ2-7
abundance: NA
d_gene: NA

CDR3aa: CASSFGPLNQPQHF
CDR3nt: TGTGCCAGCTCTTTCGGCCCGCTCAATCAGCCCCAGCATTTT
v_gene: TRBV28
j_gene: TRBJ1-5
abundance: many
d_gene: NA

CDR3aa: CSARDSSDIQYF
CDR3nt: TGCAGTGCTAGAGATTCATCGGACATTCAGTACTTC
v_gene: TRBV20-1
j_gene: TRBJ2-4
abundance: many
d_gene: NA

CDR3aa: CASSSGLAGEGSKNIQYF
CDR3nt: TGTGCCAGCAGCTCGGGACTAGCGGGAGAGGGGTCCAAAAACATTCAGTACTTC
v_gene: TRBV5-4
j_gene: TRBJ2-4
abundance: few
d_gene: TRBD2

CDR3aa: CASSVGDRYQETQYF
CDR3nt: TGTGCCAGCAGCGTGGGAGACAGGTACCAAGAGACCCAGTACTTC
v_gene: TRBV9
j_gene: TRBJ2-5
abundance: many
d_gene: NA

CDR3aa: CASSQHYEQYF
CDR3nt: TGCGCCAGCAGCCAGCACTACGAGCAGTACTTC
v_gene: TRBV5-1
j_gene: TRBJ2-7
abundance: many
d_gene: NA

CDR3aa: CASSLAPGEEAFF
CDR3nt: TGTGCCAGCAGCTTAGCGCCAGGGGAAGAAGCTTTCTTT
v_gene: TRBV7-2
j_gene: TRBJ1-1
abundance: many
d_gene: NA

CDR3aa: CASSRRTANYGYTF
CDR3nt: TGTGCCAGCAGTCGCAGGACAGCCAACTATGGCTACACCTTC
v_gene: TRBV28
j_gene: TRBJ1-2
abundance: many
d_gene: NA

CDR3aa: CASSLVGQGIGEAFF
CDR3nt: TGCGCCAGCAGTTTGGTGGGACAGGGTATAGGTGAAGCTTTCTTT
v_gene: TRBV5-1
j_gene: TRBJ1-1
abundance: many
d_gene: TRBD1

CDR3aa: CSVALLEAGELFF
CDR3nt: TGCAGCGTTGCCCTCCTAGAGGCCGGGGAGCTGTTTTTT
v_gene: TRBV29-1
j_gene: TRBJ2-2
abundance: few
d_gene: NA

CDR3aa: CASSQAARGVVNEKLFF
CDR3nt: TGCGCCAGCAGCCAAGCAGCCAGGGGGGTAGTTAATGAAAAACTGTTTTTT
v_gene: TRBV4-1
j_gene: TRBJ1-4
abundance: few
d_gene: TRBD1

CDR3aa: CASSPGQPQETQYF
CDR3nt: TGCGCCAGCAGCCCGGGACAGCCACAAGAGACCCAGTACTTC
v_gene: TRBV5-1
j_gene: TRBJ2-5
abundance: few
d_gene: TRBD1

CDR3aa: CASSLGREGEQYF
CDR3nt: TGTGCCAGCAGCTTAGGGCGGGAGGGCGAGCAGTACTTC
v_gene: TRBV7-2
j_gene: TRBJ2-7
abundance: many
d_gene: TRBD2

CDR3aa: CSARDQGYEQYF
CDR3nt: TGCAGTGCTAGAGATCAAGGGTACGAGCAGTACTTC
v_gene: TRBV20-1
j_gene: TRBJ2-7
abundance: many
d_gene: NA

CDR3aa: CASAARYEQYF
CDR3nt: TGTGCCAGCGCAGCCCGCTACGAGCAGTACTTC
v_gene: TRBV28
j_gene: TRBJ2-7
abundance: NA
d_gene: NA

CDR3aa: CASSPRTSEPYEQYF
CDR3nt: TGTGCCAGCAGCCCCCGGACTAGCGAACCCTACGAGCAGTACTTC
v_gene: TRBV9
j_gene: TRBJ2-7
abundance: few
d_gene: TRBD2

CDR3aa: CASSHLDSSYEQYF
CDR3nt: TGTGCCAGCAGCCATTTGGACTCTTCCTACGAGCAGTACTTC
v_gene: TRBV16
j_gene: TRBJ2-7
abundance: many
d_gene: NA

CDR3aa: CASSLVRRGETQYF
CDR3nt: TGTGCCAGCAGCTTAGTTCGGAGGGGAGAGACCCAGTACTTC
v_gene: TRBV11-2
j_gene: TRBJ2-5
abundance: NA
d_gene: NA

CDR3aa: CSARVIILAGETQYF
CDR3nt: TGCAGTGCTAGAGTTATCATCCTAGCCGGGGAGACCCAGTACTTC
v_gene: TRBV20-1
j_gene: TRBJ2-5
abundance: many
d_gene: NA

CDR3aa: CASSITGAPTYEQYF
CDR3nt: TGTGCCAGCAGTATAACAGGGGCCCCCACCTACGAGCAGTACTTC
v_gene: TRBV28
j_gene: TRBJ2-7
abundance: many
d_gene: TRBD1

CDR3aa: CASSPPRRGIPEAFF
CDR3nt: TGTGCCAGCAGCCCCCCCCGACGGGGGATCCCTGAAGCTTTCTTT
v_gene: TRBV7-9
j_gene: TRBJ1-1
abundance: many
d_gene: NA